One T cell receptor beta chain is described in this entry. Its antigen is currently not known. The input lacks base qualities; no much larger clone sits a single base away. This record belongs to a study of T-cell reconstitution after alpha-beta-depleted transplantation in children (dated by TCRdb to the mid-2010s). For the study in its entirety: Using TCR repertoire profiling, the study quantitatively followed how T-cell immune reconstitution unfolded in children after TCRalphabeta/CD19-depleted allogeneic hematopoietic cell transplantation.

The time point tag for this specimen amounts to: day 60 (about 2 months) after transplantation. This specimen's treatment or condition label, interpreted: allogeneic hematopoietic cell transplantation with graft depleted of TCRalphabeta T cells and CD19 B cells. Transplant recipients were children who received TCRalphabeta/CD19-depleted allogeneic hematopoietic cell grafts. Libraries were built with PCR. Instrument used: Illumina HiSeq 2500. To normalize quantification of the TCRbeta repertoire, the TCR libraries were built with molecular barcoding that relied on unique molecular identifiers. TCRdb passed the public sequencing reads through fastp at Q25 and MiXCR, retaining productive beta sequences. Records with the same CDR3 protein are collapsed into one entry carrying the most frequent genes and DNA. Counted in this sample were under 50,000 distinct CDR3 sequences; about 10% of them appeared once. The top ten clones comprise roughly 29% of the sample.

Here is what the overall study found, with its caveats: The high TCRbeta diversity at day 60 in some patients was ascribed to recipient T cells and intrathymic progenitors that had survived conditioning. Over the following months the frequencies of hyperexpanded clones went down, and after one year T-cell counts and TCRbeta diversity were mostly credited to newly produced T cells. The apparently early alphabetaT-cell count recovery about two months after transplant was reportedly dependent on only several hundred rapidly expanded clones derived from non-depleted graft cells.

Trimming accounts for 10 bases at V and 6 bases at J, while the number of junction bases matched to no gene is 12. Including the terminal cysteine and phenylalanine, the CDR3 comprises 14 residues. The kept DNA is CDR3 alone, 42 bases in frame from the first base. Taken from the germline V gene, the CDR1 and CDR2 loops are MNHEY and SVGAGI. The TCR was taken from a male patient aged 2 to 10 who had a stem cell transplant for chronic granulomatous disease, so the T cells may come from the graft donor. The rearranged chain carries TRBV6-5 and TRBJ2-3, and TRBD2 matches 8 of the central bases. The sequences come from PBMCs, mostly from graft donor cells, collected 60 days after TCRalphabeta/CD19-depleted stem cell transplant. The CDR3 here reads CATQFSGKTDTQYF. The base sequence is TGTGCCACCCAGTTTAGCGGGAAGACGGATACGCAGTATTTT.